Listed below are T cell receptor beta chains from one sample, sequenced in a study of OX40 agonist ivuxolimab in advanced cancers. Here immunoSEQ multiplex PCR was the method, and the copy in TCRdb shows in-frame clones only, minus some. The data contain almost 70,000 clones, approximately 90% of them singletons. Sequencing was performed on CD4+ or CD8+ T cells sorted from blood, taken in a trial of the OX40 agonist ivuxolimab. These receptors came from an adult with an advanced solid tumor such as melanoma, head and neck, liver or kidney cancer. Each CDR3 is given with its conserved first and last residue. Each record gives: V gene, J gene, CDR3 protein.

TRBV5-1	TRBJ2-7	CASSLLDRGTYEQYF
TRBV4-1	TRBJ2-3	CASSLMTGGDTQYF
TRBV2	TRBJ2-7	CASSTLAGVSHEQYF
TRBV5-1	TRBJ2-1	CASSLTGTSGHNEQFF
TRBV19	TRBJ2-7	CASSGRLALWRSYEQYF
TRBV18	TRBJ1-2	CASSPTGGSNYGYTF
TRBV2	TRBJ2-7	CASRGTNYEQYF
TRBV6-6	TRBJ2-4	CASRPPADRNIQYF
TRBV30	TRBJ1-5	CAWNREYQPQHF
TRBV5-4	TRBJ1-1	CASSPPGLNTEAFF
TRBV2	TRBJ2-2	CASSVRTGTSTGELFF
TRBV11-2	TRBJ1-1	CASSLGWRSFMNTEAFF
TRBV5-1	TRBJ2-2	CASSLTPTIANTGELFF
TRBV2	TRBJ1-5	CASSERSIQPQHF